Listed below are T cell receptor beta chains from one sample, sequenced in a study of T cell responses to AZD1222 COVID-19 vaccine. Repertoires were generated with immunoSEQ multiplex PCR, while TCRdb's copy carries only in-frame clones and drops some. The table has 100,000 or so clones, more than 70% seen once. Sequencing was performed on peripheral blood, taken on day 0 of AZD1222 vaccination. These receptors all stem from an adult in good health. Both conserved end residues are part of each CDR3. The D gene is left open where the match is weak. Size is stated for part of the rows, as once, few or many counts, or as a class when the clone is expanded.

>TRBD1|TRBJ1-1|few|TRBV28
TGTGCCAGCCGCGGGGGACAGGTCGACTTTTTCTTT
CASRGGQVDFFF
>TRBD1|TRBJ1-5|once|TRBV5-6
TGTGCCAGCAGCCCGTGGGACAGTAGGACGACCATCAATCAGCCCCAGCATTTT
CASSPWDSRTTINQPQHF
>NA|TRBJ1-4|once|TRBV11-2
TGTGCCAGCAGCTTAGGATCAGGGTTAACTAATGAAAAACTGTTTTTT
CASSLGSGLTNEKLFF
>TRBD2|TRBJ2-7|NA|TRBV29-1
TGCAGCGGGACTAGCGGGAGTAACGAGCAGTACTTC
CSGTSGSNEQYF
>NA|TRBJ1-3|NA|TRBV28
TGTGCCAGCAGTACCGACCGGGACCACTCTGGAAACACCATATATTTT
CASSTDRDHSGNTIYF
>NA|TRBJ1-2|NA|TRBV7-8
TGTGCCAGCAGCCCCCGGGAGGAGGAGTATGGCTACACCTTC
CASSPREEEYGYTF
>TRBD1|TRBJ1-2|NA|TRBV27
TGTGCCAGCAGTTCCTCGGACAGGGTTTCTTTCTATGGCTACACCTTC
CASSSSDRVSFYGYTF
>NA|TRBJ2-5|NA|TRBV29-1
TGCAGCACGGATTTTCAAGAGACCCAGTACTTC
CSTDFQETQYF
>NA|TRBJ1-2|NA|TRBV5-8
TGTGCCAGCAGCTTGGCGGGAGCGGTGGGCTACACCTTC
CASSLAGAVGYTF
>TRBD1|TRBJ2-1|NA|TRBV9
TGTGCCAGCAGCGAGACAGGGAGCTCCTACAATGAGCAGTTCTTC
CASSETGSSYNEQFF
>NA|TRBJ1-2|NA|TRBV6-5
TGTGCCAGCAGTTACACACAGGGAAGAGGCTACACCTTC
CASSYTQGRGYTF
>NA|TRBJ2-7|NA|TRBV5-1
TGCGCCAGCAGCCTGAGAGGGGTAAAGGAGCAGTACTTC
CASSLRGVKEQYF
>TRBD2|TRBJ2-2|NA|TRBV7-6
TGTGCCAGCACCTCCCTCTACCGGGGGGCGAACACCGGGGAGCTGTTTTTT
CASTSLYRGANTGELFF
>NA|TRBJ2-7|NA|TRBV2
TGTGCCAGCAGCCCAGGGTCCCGGTACGAGCAGTACTTC
CASSPGSRYEQYF
>NA|TRBJ2-5|NA|TRBV18
TGTGCCAGCTCACCAAACACGGATTTAGAGACCCAGTACTTC
CASSPNTDLETQYF